The next 17 T cell receptor beta chains were all read from a single sample in a study of cytomegalovirus exposure and HLA in healthy donors. The study ran its PCR with 60 Vbeta and 13 Jbeta primers. Method: immunoSEQ multiplex PCR; TCRdb's copy keeps in-frame clones and lacks some. The table records under 65,000 clones, approximately 82% of them present only once. The sequencing input was PBMCs. These receptors all stem from a man between 45 and 60 years old in good health and CMV-seronegative.

The chain combines TRBV10-3 with TRBJ2-7, with a possible D match to TRBD1 (5 bases). This CDR3 spans 13 amino acids. Germline V lookup: CDR1 ENHRY, CDR2 SYGVKD. V was shortened by 3 bases and J by 0 bases, with 6 bases between the two germline ends. CDR3 DNA: TGTGCCATCAGTGAAGGGGCCTCCTACGAGCAGTACTTC. Translated: CAISEGASYEQYF.

V gene TRBV2 combines with J gene TRBJ1-2, with D possibly being TRBD1 (6 bases). CDR3 length equals 12 residues. Germline V CDR1 and CDR2: SNHLY, FYNNEI. V dropped 5 bases and J dropped 8 bases, with 12 bases sitting between them. The CDR3 DNA is TGTGCCAGCAGTACAGGGTTACAGGGCTACACCTTC. It is translated as CASSTGLQGYTF.

This chain joins TRBV6-5 and TRBJ2-2; 9 nucleotides line up with TRBD1. The CDR3 extends over 13 amino acids. In germline, CDR1 is MNHEY, CDR2 SVGAGI. The trim removed 7 bases at V and 6 bases at J, leaving 3 bases unmatched. CDR3 nucleotide sequence: TGTGCCAGCACTCGGACAGGGGCCGGGGAGCTGTTTTTT. It specifies CASTRTGAGELFF.

The genes are TRBV28 and TRBJ1-5; 7 bases match TRBD1. CDR3 length: 16 amino acids. V gave up 3 bases and J gave up 3 bases; unmatched junction bases: 8. Germline lookup yields CDR1 MDHEN and CDR2 SYDVKM. Written as DNA, the CDR3 is TGTGCCAGCAGTTTTGAGACAGGGATTATCAATCAGCCCCAGCATTTT. This gives the protein CASSFETGIINQPQHF.

The chain has TRBV27 and TRBJ1-4, with D perhaps TRBD1 (5 bases). In germline, CDR1 is MNHEY, CDR2 SMNVEV (reference sequence). CDR3 length: 16 amino acids. V shed 2 bases and J shed 4 bases, with 14 bases lying between them. For the CDR3, the DNA is TGTGCCAGCAGTTTAGGGGGGACCCCGTATAATGAAAAACTGTTTTTT. It encodes CASSLGGTPYNEKLFF.

Concerning this clone: The junction differs from germline at one of its ends, possibly a read error. The chain uses TRBV29-1 and TRBJ2-3; D might be TRBD2 (5 bases). CDR1 is SQVTM and CDR2 is ANQGSEA in the germline V gene. The CDR3 covers 15 residues. The CDR3 here is CRVGFASSSTDTQYF. The CDR3 DNA sequence: TGCAGGGTTGGTTTTGCTAGCTCTAGCACAGATACGCAGTATTTT.

The genes are TRBV6-6 and TRBJ2-3, with 8 nucleotides matching TRBD2. The V gene end was trimmed by 6 bases and the J gene end by 6 bases; junction bases not matched to a gene: 14. Germline V gene sequence: CDR1 MNHNY, CDR2 SVGAGI (reference sequence). The CDR3 runs 16 residues. CDR3 in DNA: TGTGCCAGCAGCAACGGGGGGGCTCCAGGGACCGATACGCAGTATTTT. Encoded protein: CASSNGGAPGTDTQYF.

This clone has just a few counts. The CDR3 region has the DNA TGCGCCAGCAGCTTGGGCGGGGGGGCCCAAGAGACCCAGTACTTC. Translated: CASSLGGGAQETQYF. The rearrangement joins TRBV5-1 to TRBJ2-5, with TRBD2 matching over 9 bases. Germline values: CDR1 SGHRS, CDR2 YFSETQ. V lost 0 bases, J lost 1 base, and 1 base stayed unmatched. This CDR3 contains 15 residues.

The chain joins TRBV10-3 to TRBJ2-2; maybe TRBD2 (7 bases). V lost 4 bases and J lost 5, with 11 bases in between. The V gene's germline CDR1 is ENHRY and CDR2 SYGVKD. The CDR3 sequence is 14 residues long. The CDR3 DNA sequence: TGTGCCATCAGTGGGGGGGGCGATACCGGGGAGCTGTTTTTT. This encodes CAISGGGDTGELFF.

The V gene is TRBV5-1, the J gene TRBJ2-7; D perhaps matches TRBD1 (5 bases). The CDR3 spans 15 residues. V lost 0 bases, J lost 0 bases, and 10 bases lay in between. Germline loops: CDR1 SGHRS, CDR2 YFSETQ. The CDR3 reads CASSLGRVGSYEQYF. The CDR3 region has the DNA TGCGCCAGCAGCTTGGGCAGGGTGGGCTCCTACGAGCAGTACTTC. Looking up the rest from reference TRBV5-1 and TRBJ2-7 gives the full variable domain: KAGVTQTPRYLIKTRGQQVTLSCSPISGHRSVSWYQQTPGQGLQFLFEYFSETQRNKGNFPGRFSGRQFSNSRSEMNVSTLELGDSALYLCASSLGRVGSYEQYFGPGTRLTVT.

V and J are TRBV13 and TRBJ1-2; TRBD1 might be the D (6 bases). Germline CDR1 is PRHDT and CDR2 is FYEKMQ (reference sequence). The CDR3 length is 12 residues. Trimming left V 6 bases short and J 4 bases short, with 9 bases between. The chain's CDR3 is CASSRTAYGYTF. As DNA, the CDR3 is TGTGCCAGCAGTAGGACAGCCTATGGCTACACCTTC.

The chain has TRBV7-6 and TRBJ1-5; TRBD1 matches at 7 bases. V lost 4 bases, J lost 4 bases, and 1 base stayed unmatched. The V gene's germline CDR1 is SGHVS and CDR2 FNYEAQ. CDR3 length equals 13 residues. CDR3 loop: CASSSGGNQPQHF. Here the CDR3 DNA reads TGTGCCAGCAGCTCAGGGGGGAATCAGCCCCAGCATTTT. Filled out from reference TRBV7-6 and TRBJ1-5, the complete variable domain reads GAGVSQSPRYKVTKRGQDVALRCDPISGHVSLYWYRQALGQGPEFLTYFNYEAQQDKSGLPNDRFSAERPEGSISTLTIQRTEQRDSAMYRCASSSGGNQPQHFGDGTRLSIL.

This chain connects TRBV28 to TRBJ1-1, with D possibly matching TRBD1 (6 bases). Germline CDR1 is MDHEN and CDR2 is SYDVKM. V lost 7 bases and J lost 1, with 13 bases in between. The CDR3 is 14 amino acids. The DNA of the CDR3 is TGTGCCAGCAATCCCAGGGGCGGGAACACTGAAGCTTTCTTT. This translates into CASNPRGGNTEAFF.

The chain uses TRBV5-8 and TRBJ2-5, with D possibly being TRBD1 (6 bases). This CDR3 contains 15 residues. In germline, CDR1 is SGHTS, CDR2 YDEGEE. Trimming removed 3 bases from V and 3 bases from J, with 15 bases in between. CDR3 DNA: TGTGCCAGCAGCTGGGGGCGCAGGGGTGAAGAGACCCAGTACTTC. Its translation is CASSWGRRGEETQYF.

The CDR3 DNA follows: TGTGCCAGCAGTGCGGGACAGGGGAGCGAGCAGTACTTC. Protein: CASSAGQGSEQYF. This chain joins TRBV7-3 and TRBJ2-7, with 10 bases fitting TRBD1. V shed 6 bases, J shed 6 bases, and the junction held 5 bases outside the gene matches. The germline V gene encodes CDR1 SGHTA and CDR2 FQGTGA. This CDR3 is 13 amino acids long.

This clone was picked up a small number of times. The chain employs TRBV19 and TRBJ1-4; possibly TRBD1 for D (6 bases). Trimming pared 9 bases from V and 3 bases from J, leaving 17 bases between. The CDR3 sequence is 15 residues long. Germline-derived CDR1 and CDR2 are LNHDA and SQIVND (reference sequence). Written as DNA, the CDR3 is TGTGCCAGCCACAGGGTCTTTGGGGCTAATGAAAAACTGTTTTTT. It translates to CASHRVFGANEKLFF. The full variable domain, in which reference TRBV19 and TRBJ1-4 provide the parts outside the CDR3, is DGGITQSPKYLFRKEGQNVTLSCEQNLNHDAMYWYRQDPGQGLRLIYYSQIVNDFQKGDIAEGYSVSREKKESFPLTVTSAQKNPTAFYLCASHRVFGANEKLFFGSGTQLSVL.

The chain links TRBV7-7 to TRBJ2-7; D is perhaps TRBD1 (5 bases). Germline-derived CDR1 and CDR2 are SSHAT and FNYEAQ (reference sequence). This CDR3 has 15 amino acids. The V end was cut by 0 bases, the J end by 2 bases, with 11 bases between. The CDR3 protein is CASSLAAGLTYEQYF. Written as DNA, the CDR3 is TGTGCCAGCAGCTTAGCGGCAGGGCTAACCTACGAGCAGTACTTC.